A selection of T cell receptor beta chains follows, all from one sample in a study of cytomegalovirus exposure and HLA in healthy donors. Sequenced by immunoSEQ multiplex PCR; TCRdb stores in-frame clones only, minus some. The profile shows a few hundred thousand clones, 70% to 85% of them singletons. Material for sequencing was PBMCs. The origin of the receptors is a woman aged 40 to 50 in good health and CMV-seronegative. Each CDR3 is given with its conserved first and last residue. D genes are given only for firm matches. Clone size appears in some rows only: once, few, many, or a class for an expanded clone.

size,V,D,J,DNA,CDR3
once,TRBV4-1,.,TRBJ2-7,TGCGCCAGCAGCCAAGATCTTGCAGGGGCGAGCCCCTACGAGCAGTACTTC,CASSQDLAGASPYEQYF
.,TRBV7-2,TRBD2,TRBJ2-7,TGTGCCAGCAGCCGCACTAGCGGGGGGTTTTACGAGCAGTACTTC,CASSRTSGGFYEQYF
.,TRBV6-5,.,TRBJ1-1,TGTGCCAGCAGTTCCCTCCACCTGTACAGGGTTACTGAAGCTTTCTTT,CASSSLHLYRVTEAFF
.,TRBV5-6,.,TRBJ2-2,TGTGCCAGCAGCTTTAGATCCCCCCGGGAGCTGTTTTTT,CASSFRSPRELFF
.,TRBV7-2,.,TRBJ2-3,TGTGCCAGCAGCTCCCTTAGAGATACGCAGTATTTT,CASSSLRDTQYF
.,TRBV5-6,.,TRBJ1-1,TGTGCCAGCACCTCGGTATATGATACTGAAGCTTTCTTT,CASTSVYDTEAFF
.,TRBV15,TRBD1,TRBJ1-5,TGTGCCACCAGCAGAGGGGACAGGGGGCCTCAGCATTTT,CATSRGDRGPQHF
once,TRBV27,.,TRBJ1-1,TGTGCCAGCAGTCGGGGAACTGAAGCTTTCTTT,CASSRGTEAFF
.,TRBV7-9,.,TRBJ2-7,TGTGCCTTACTCAGGGAGGACGAGCAGTACTTC,CALLREDEQYF
.,TRBV7-9,TRBD2,TRBJ2-7,TGTGCCAGCAGCTTTTGGGGGGGAGCTACTTACGAGCAGTACTTC,CASSFWGGATYEQYF
.,TRBV11-3,.,TRBJ2-2,TGTGCCAGCAGCCGGGGTACAGCTACCGGGGAGCTGTTTTTT,CASSRGTATGELFF
.,TRBV29-1,.,TRBJ1-6,TGCAGCGTGTTGGACAGTTTCAATTCACCCCTCCACTTT,CSVLDSFNSPLHF
.,TRBV5-1,.,TRBJ2-3,TGCGCCAGCAGCCCTGAGGCAGCTAAGGCAGATACGCAGTATTTT,CASSPEAAKADTQYF
few,TRBV6-5,.,TRBJ2-2,TGTGCCAGCAGTTACGACAGTGGCACCGGGGAGCTGTTTTTT,CASSYDSGTGELFF
few,TRBV29-1,TRBD1,TRBJ1-1,TGCAGCGGTACAGGGGGTATGGCAACCGAGAAAGCTTTCTTT,CSGTGGMATEKAFF
.,TRBV6-5,TRBD1,TRBJ2-5,TGTGCCAGCAGTTTTACAGGGGGCCAAGAGACCCAGTACTTC,CASSFTGGQETQYF
once,TRBV29-1,.,TRBJ2-5,TGCAGCGTTGAAGATGAAGTGCGGGGTGGTCAGACCCAGTACTTC,CSVEDEVRGGQTQYF
.,TRBV4-1,TRBD1,TRBJ1-3,TGCGCCAGCAGCCAAGATACTCAGGGGGCAGGGGGAAACACCATATATTTT,CASSQDTQGAGGNTIYF
.,TRBV2,TRBD2,TRBJ2-3,TGTGCCAGCAGTGAAAACGAGGCTAGCGGGGGGAGCACAGATACGCAGTATTTT,CASSENEASGGSTDTQYF
once,TRBV4-1,.,TRBJ2-5,TGCGCCAGCAGCCAAGCACAATTACAAGAGACCCAGTACTTC,CASSQAQLQETQYF
.,TRBV13,.,TRBJ2-1,TGTGCCAGCAACATAAAGACAGGAGGTGGCAATGAGCAGTTCTTC,CASNIKTGGGNEQFF
.,TRBV30,.,TRBJ2-1,TGTGCCTGGAGTGTAGCCCTAGCCCGGGAGCAGTTCTTC,CAWSVALAREQFF
.,TRBV19,TRBD1,TRBJ1-1,TGTGCCAGTAGTACTGGACAGGGGAACACTGAAGCTTTCTTT,CASSTGQGNTEAFF
.,TRBV4-3,.,TRBJ2-7,TGCGCCAGCAGCCAAGATCTTAGTTATTCCTACGAGCAGTACTTC,CASSQDLSYSYEQYF
few,TRBV4-2,.,TRBJ1-4,TGTGCCAGCAGCCAAGTGTCAGGAACCTATGAAAAACTGTTTTTT,CASSQVSGTYEKLFF
few,TRBV2,.,TRBJ1-5,TGTGCCAGCAGTATCCTGGGAGGGGGAGGTAGCAATCAGCCCCAGCATTTT,CASSILGGGGSNQPQHF
.,TRBV10-3,.,TRBJ2-1,TGTGCCATCAAGGCCAGGGTGGCTTACAATGAGCAGTTCTTC,CAIKARVAYNEQFF
.,TRBV4-1,.,TRBJ1-2,TGCGCCAGCAGCGGTCCGAGCCGGTTAACCTACACCTTC,CASSGPSRLTYTF
.,TRBV7-9,.,TRBJ2-5,TGTGCCAGCAGCTTAGCGGCTAGCGTAGAGACCCAGTACTTC,CASSLAASVETQYF
.,TRBV25-1,.,TRBJ1-1,TGTGCCAGCAGTGAATATAGGGGGAGCACTGAAGCTTTCTTT,CASSEYRGSTEAFF
.,TRBV30,TRBD1,TRBJ1-2,TGTGCCTGGAGGCCTATAGGGACAGGGGGAGCTAACTATGGCTACACCTTC,CAWRPIGTGGANYGYTF
once,TRBV10-2,TRBD1,TRBJ2-7,TGCGCCAGCCCCACAGGGGGACGCTACGAGCAGTACTTC,CASPTGGRYEQYF
.,TRBV5-1,.,TRBJ2-7,TGCGCCAGCAGCTGGGCCTCTGGGAGCTCCTACGAGCAGTACTTC,CASSWASGSSYEQYF
.,TRBV28,.,TRBJ1-2,TGTGCCAGCAGTTCCATCGGGAGGCCTAACTATGGCTACACCTTC,CASSSIGRPNYGYTF
few,TRBV5-6,.,TRBJ1-1,TGTGCCAGCAGACTGGAGGGTTTGAACACTGAAGCTTTCTTT,CASRLEGLNTEAFF
.,TRBV27,.,TRBJ2-7,TGTGCCAGCAGCCCGTCACCGTCAATCTACGAGCAGTACTTC,CASSPSPSIYEQYF
once,TRBV7-9,.,TRBJ1-1,TGTGCCAGCAGCTTGGGTTCCGGGGGGCTAGCTTTCTTT,CASSLGSGGLAFF
.,TRBV9,TRBD1,TRBJ1-1,TGTGCCAGCAGCGCACGACAGGGAAGTTACACTGAAGCTTTCTTT,CASSARQGSYTEAFF
once,TRBV11-1,TRBD2,TRBJ2-7,TGTGCCAGCAGCGAGCGTAGCGGGGGCCCCTACGAGCAGTACTTC,CASSERSGGPYEQYF
.,TRBV25-1,.,TRBJ2-3,TGTGCCAGCAGTGAATCCCGCGGGGGCCAGCTCACAGATACGCAGTATTTT,CASSESRGGQLTDTQYF
.,TRBV6-5,TRBD1,TRBJ1-3,TGTGCCAGCCGGGACAGGGCTGGAAACACCATATATTTT,CASRDRAGNTIYF
.,TRBV19,.,TRBJ1-5,TGTGCCAGTAGCCTGAGAGATCAGCCCCAGCATTTT,CASSLRDQPQHF